Given below is one T cell receptor beta chain in context. Other DNA sequences from this sample encode an identical CDR3 as well. The source of the sample is a study of blood T cell repertoires in COVID-19. Study-wide context: T cells, B-cell-depleted T cells, or PBMCs provided the cDNA or gDNA that served as material.

TCRdb's copy holds only in-frame clones and misses some; the assay was immunoSEQ multiplex PCR. The sample includes a few hundred thousand clones, 89% of them seen just once. This CDR3 has 13 residues. The germline V and J ends were trimmed by 4 bases and 0 bases, with 7 bases remaining between them. Looked up from germline, CDR1 is SQVTM and CDR2 is ANQGSEA. The sequence was obtained from a woman in her forties who had recovered from COVID-19. The material sequenced was peripheral blood. The V call is TRBV29-1, the J call TRBJ1-3; D remains unclear. The DNA for the CDR3 is TGCAGCGTTGTGGTCAGCTCTGGAAACACCATATATTTT. Protein: CSVVVSSGNTIYF.